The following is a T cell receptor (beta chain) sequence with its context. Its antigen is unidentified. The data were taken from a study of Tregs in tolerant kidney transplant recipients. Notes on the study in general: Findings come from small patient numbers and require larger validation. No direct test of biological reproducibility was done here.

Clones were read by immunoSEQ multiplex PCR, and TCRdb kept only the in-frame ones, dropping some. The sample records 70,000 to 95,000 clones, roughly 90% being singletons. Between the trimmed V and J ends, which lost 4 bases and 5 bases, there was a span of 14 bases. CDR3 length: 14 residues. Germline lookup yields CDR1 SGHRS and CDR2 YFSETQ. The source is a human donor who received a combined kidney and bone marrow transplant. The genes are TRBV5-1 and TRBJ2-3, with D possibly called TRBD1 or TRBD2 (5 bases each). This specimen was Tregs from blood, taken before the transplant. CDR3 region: CASSRRGHEDTQYF. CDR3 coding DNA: TGCGCCAGCAGCCGCCGGGGCCACGAAGATACGCAGTATTTT.